This T cell receptor beta chain was recorded in a study of blood T cell repertoires in COVID-19. Study at large: Sample material is recorded as cDNA or gDNA derived from T cells, B-cell-depleted T cells, or PBMCs.

Original handling: Amplified reference gene primers provided the basis for estimating nucleated cell counts. The method was immunoSEQ multiplex PCR; TCRdb's version includes in-frame clones alone and lacks a portion of them. V and J calls and clone size are as listed in that table; D and trimming were resolved from the DNA. There are over 85,000 clones in the sample; 80% to 90% occur only once, and roughly 7.1% lies in the top ten. With 1 base removed from V and 4 bases from J, the gap between germline ends came to 16 bases. CDR1 and CDR2 (germline): MNHNS, SASEGT. The CDR3 sequence is 16 residues long.

The sequenced sample was peripheral blood. The origin of this receptor is a human donor with acute or convalescent COVID-19. The donor label of this sample is uncertain. This chain links TRBV6-1 with TRBJ2-5, with D possibly being TRBD2 (6 bases). The CDR3 spells CASSEVGGIGAETQYF. As DNA, the CDR3 is TGTGCCAGCAGTGAAGTCGGAGGGATTGGGGCAGAGACCCAGTACTTC.